The next 10 T cell receptor beta chains were all read from a single sample in a study of blood T cell repertoires in COVID-19. Only in-frame clones appear in the TCRdb table, and some are missing; sequencing was by immunoSEQ multiplex PCR. The data hold around 130,000 clones, with roughly 91% observed a single time. The sequenced sample was peripheral blood. The source is a man between 50 and 59 years old with active or convalescent COVID-19.

A few counts support this clone. This chain joins TRBV11-3 and TRBJ2-3; no clear D gene. The germline gives CDR1 SGHNT, CDR2 YENEEA. Trimming took off 0 bases at V and 3 bases at J, with 4 bases between the two ends. This CDR3 comprises 13 residues. CDR3 region: CASSLETTDTQYF. In nucleotides, the CDR3 is TGTGCCAGCAGCTTAGAAACTACAGATACGCAGTATTTT.

This chain uses TRBV29-1 with TRBJ1-2; 9 bases are shared with TRBD1. The length of the CDR3 is 12 residues. J lost 4 bases, V lost 7 bases, and 4 bases had no gene match. Germline loops: CDR1 SQVTM, CDR2 ANQGSEA. The CDR3 nucleotides are TGCAGCGCCAAGACAGGGGGCTATGGCTACACCTTC. This sequence encodes CSAKTGGYGYTF. Together with reference TRBV29-1 and TRBJ1-2, the CDR3 gives the full variable domain: SAVISQKPSRDICQRGTSLTIQCQVDSQVTMMFWYRQQPGQSLTLIATANQGSEATYESGFVIDKFPISRPNLTFSTLTVSNMSPEDSSIYLCSAKTGGYGYTFGSGTRLTVV.

CDR3 sequence (DNA): TGCAGCGTTGCCAACCGGGCCAAAAACATTCAGTACTTC. Translation gives CSVANRAKNIQYF. The chain joins TRBV29-1 to TRBJ2-4; no firm D call. This CDR3 is 13 amino acids long. The V and J ends lost 4 bases and 1 base respectively, with 8 bases between them. CDR1 is SQVTM, CDR2 ANQGSEA, per germline.

The J gene is TRBJ1-3, the V gene TRBV6-5; no clear D gene. CDR3 length equals 14 residues. V shed 9 bases and J shed 0 bases, with 12 bases lying between them. Germline assignment: CDR1 MNHEY and CDR2 SVGAGI. CDR3 nucleotides: TGTGCCAGTTTGCCGACGGGCTCTGGAAACACCATATATTTT. Translated, it gives CASLPTGSGNTIYF.

The chain is built from TRBV5-1 and TRBJ1-4, with 9 bases that match TRBD1. The V gene end was trimmed by 4 bases and the J gene end by 8 bases; junction bases not matched to a gene: 9. CDR1 and CDR2 (germline): SGHRS, YFSETQ. This CDR3 region has 15 residues. CDR3: CASSILQGAEEKLFF. DNA for the CDR3: TGCGCCAGCAGCATACTACAGGGGGCTGAGGAAAAACTGTTTTTT.

This chain joins TRBV18 and TRBJ1-5, with D possibly being TRBD1 (6 bases). The CDR3 totals 16 residues. Germline assignment: CDR1 KGHSH and CDR2 LQKENI. Trimming took 5 bases from V and 1 from J, leaving 15 bases between them. The CDR3 bases are TGTGCCAGCTCATTGCGACAGGACCAAAGCAATCAGCCCCAGCATTTT. Protein sequence: CASSLRQDQSNQPQHF.

The rearrangement joins TRBV5-4 to TRBJ2-7; D gene unclear. There are 14 residues in the CDR3. Trimming removed 0 bases from V and 3 bases from J, with 10 bases in between. CDR1 is SGHNT, CDR2 YYREEE, per germline (reference sequence). The CDR3 reads CASSLGHALYEQYF. CDR3 DNA: TGTGCCAGCAGCTTGGGACACGCTCTCTACGAGCAGTACTTC.

This clone was seen a few times. The chain recombines TRBV6-2 or TRBV6-3 with TRBJ2-1; the match to TRBD1 covers 7 bases. Looked up from germline, CDR1 is MNHEY and CDR2 is SVGEGT. V shed 4 bases, J shed 8 bases, and the junction held 14 bases outside the gene matches. CDR3 length: 16 residues. The CDR3 DNA follows: TGTGCCAGCAGTTCCGGAAAGAAGACAGGGATCGATGAGCAGTTCTTC. Its translation is CASSSGKKTGIDEQFF.

The V gene is TRBV25-1, the J gene TRBJ2-7; TRBD2 is a possible D gene (5 bases). Germline values: CDR1 MGHDK, CDR2 SYGVNS. V was shortened by 6 bases and J by 6 bases, with 18 bases between the two germline ends. The CDR3 runs to 14 residues. The CDR3 bases are TGTGCCAGCAGCCCTCTAGGGAGAGGGTCCGAGCAGTACTTC. This encodes CASSPLGRGSEQYF.

The chain has TRBV6-5 and TRBJ1-2, with 7 bases lining up with TRBD1. The CDR3 sequence is 14 residues long. V shed 2 bases and J 8 bases; nucleotides not matched to a gene: 8. CDR1 is MNHEY and CDR2 is SVGAGI in the germline V gene. The CDR3 DNA reads TGTGCCAGCAGTTACGACCCGACAGGGAGCGGCTACACCTTC. This encodes CASSYDPTGSGYTF.